A selection of T cell receptor beta chains follows, all from one sample in a study of patients and donors after allogeneic stem cell transplantation. MiXCR was run by TCRdb on the RT-PCR reads, yielding one entry per CDR3 protein. The data hold some 10,000 distinct CDR3 sequences, with about 20% observed a single time. Sequencing was performed on blood, either unsorted or a sorted T cell fraction (not recorded which). Receptors were obtained from a human donor who was either an allogeneic HSCT recipient or a stem cell or donor lymphocyte infusion donor (not recorded which). It is not recorded whose cells these are; they may come from a transplant donor. Each CDR3 is given with its conserved first and last residue. The D gene is left open where the match is weak. Part of the rows lack a size; the others show once, few, many or a class for expanded clones.

clone_size: few; j_call: TRBJ1-6; d_call: NA; cdr3_length: 13; v_call: TRBV11-2; cdr3_nt: TGTGCCAGCAGCTTAGCGGCGGGCGGGGCCCTCCACTTT; cdr3_aa: CASSLAAGGALHF
clone_size: few; j_call: TRBJ1-2; d_call: NA; cdr3_length: 16; v_call: TRBV3-1; cdr3_nt: TGTGCCAGCAGCCAAGGCGAAACCTATTCCCTCCCTGGCTACACCTTC; cdr3_aa: CASSQGETYSLPGYTF
clone_size: NA; j_call: TRBJ1-5; d_call: NA; cdr3_length: 12; v_call: TRBV20-1; cdr3_nt: TGCAGTGCTAGAGTTGGCGATCAGCCCCAGCATTTT; cdr3_aa: CSARVGDQPQHF
clone_size: NA; j_call: TRBJ2-1; d_call: NA; cdr3_length: 16; v_call: TRBV12-3/TRBV12-4; cdr3_nt: TGTGCCAGCAGTCCGACGACGGGCCCTGCCGACAATGAGCAGTTCTTC; cdr3_aa: CASSPTTGPADNEQFF
clone_size: few; j_call: TRBJ2-5; d_call: TRBD2; cdr3_length: 16; v_call: TRBV18; cdr3_nt: TGTGCCAGCTCACCCGGACTAGCGGGGCTGAGGGAGACCCAGTACTTC; cdr3_aa: CASSPGLAGLRETQYF
clone_size: NA; j_call: TRBJ1-1; d_call: NA; cdr3_length: 14; v_call: TRBV27; cdr3_nt: TGTGCCAGCAGTACCGGACGGATGAACACTGAAGCTTTCTTT; cdr3_aa: CASSTGRMNTEAFF
clone_size: NA; j_call: TRBJ1-5; d_call: NA; cdr3_length: 12; v_call: TRBV6-2/TRBV6-3; cdr3_nt: TGTGCCAGCGGGTCGGACGATCAGCCCCAGCATTTT; cdr3_aa: CASGSDDQPQHF
clone_size: many; j_call: TRBJ2-7; d_call: TRBD2; cdr3_length: 15; v_call: TRBV5-1; cdr3_nt: TGCGCCAGCAGCGACCGGGGGGGCGTCTCCTACGAGCAGTACTTC; cdr3_aa: CASSDRGGVSYEQYF
clone_size: NA; j_call: TRBJ1-2; d_call: TRBD1; cdr3_length: 12; v_call: TRBV20-1; cdr3_nt: TGCAGTGCCCCGGACAGGGTGGATGGCTACACCTTC; cdr3_aa: CSAPDRVDGYTF
clone_size: NA; j_call: TRBJ2-3; d_call: NA; cdr3_length: 16; v_call: TRBV5-5; cdr3_nt: TGTGCCAGCAGCTTGGTTCCCAGGGCCTCCACAGATACGCAGTATTTT; cdr3_aa: CASSLVPRASTDTQYF
clone_size: few; j_call: TRBJ2-5; d_call: TRBD1; cdr3_length: 13; v_call: TRBV20-1; cdr3_nt: TGCAGTGCTGTTACAGGGGGCGGTGAGACCCAGTACTTC; cdr3_aa: CSAVTGGGETQYF
clone_size: few; j_call: TRBJ2-2; d_call: TRBD1; cdr3_length: 15; v_call: TRBV5-1; cdr3_nt: TGCGCCAGCAGCTGGGCGACAGGGGACACCGGGGAGCTGTTTTTT; cdr3_aa: CASSWATGDTGELFF
clone_size: many; j_call: TRBJ1-2; d_call: NA; cdr3_length: 16; v_call: TRBV7-2; cdr3_nt: TGTGCCAGCAGCTTAGTTCATGGGGGAGGCGGCTATGGCTACACCTTC; cdr3_aa: CASSLVHGGGGYGYTF
clone_size: NA; j_call: TRBJ1-4; d_call: NA; cdr3_length: 15; v_call: TRBV9; cdr3_nt: TGTGCCAGCAGCGTAGCCCCCAGTGCTAATGAAAAACTGTTTTTT; cdr3_aa: CASSVAPSANEKLFF
clone_size: NA; j_call: TRBJ2-3; d_call: TRBD2; cdr3_length: 17; v_call: TRBV4-2; cdr3_nt: TGTGCCAGCAGCCAACAACCAGCGGGGGGGCCATCGGATACGCAGTATTTT; cdr3_aa: CASSQQPAGGPSDTQYF
clone_size: many; j_call: TRBJ2-3; d_call: NA; cdr3_length: 15; v_call: TRBV10-3; cdr3_nt: TGTGCCATCAGTGAGTCTAAGACCTCCACAGATACGCAGTATTTT; cdr3_aa: CAISESKTSTDTQYF
clone_size: NA; j_call: TRBJ1-5; d_call: NA; cdr3_length: 13; v_call: TRBV7-2; cdr3_nt: TGTGCCAGCAGCACCTGGACAGATCAGCCCCAGCATTTT; cdr3_aa: CASSTWTDQPQHF
clone_size: NA; j_call: TRBJ2-7; d_call: TRBD2; cdr3_length: 14; v_call: TRBV18; cdr3_nt: TGTGCCAGCTCGCCTAGCGGGGGTTGGGACGAGCAGTACTTC; cdr3_aa: CASSPSGGWDEQYF
clone_size: few; j_call: TRBJ1-3; d_call: NA; cdr3_length: 14; v_call: TRBV11-2; cdr3_nt: TGTGCCAGCAGCCACGGACAACTAGGAAACACCATATATTTT; cdr3_aa: CASSHGQLGNTIYF
clone_size: few; j_call: TRBJ1-2; d_call: NA; cdr3_length: 13; v_call: TRBV4-3; cdr3_nt: TGCGCCAGCCAAGGGAACGAGAACTATGGCTACACCTTC; cdr3_aa: CASQGNENYGYTF
clone_size: few; j_call: TRBJ2-7; d_call: NA; cdr3_length: 14; v_call: TRBV10-3; cdr3_nt: TGTGCCATCAGTCTCTTGTCCGAAGGGGGCGAGCAGTACTTC; cdr3_aa: CAISLLSEGGEQYF
clone_size: few; j_call: TRBJ1-1; d_call: TRBD1; cdr3_length: 12; v_call: TRBV11-2; cdr3_nt: TGTGCCAGCAGCCCGGGGGGACAGGTTTTTTTCTTT; cdr3_aa: CASSPGGQVFFF
clone_size: many; j_call: TRBJ2-7; d_call: NA; cdr3_length: 13; v_call: TRBV18; cdr3_nt: TGTGCCAGCTCACTCAGGGGCTCCTACGAGCAGTACTTC; cdr3_aa: CASSLRGSYEQYF
clone_size: NA; j_call: TRBJ1-3; d_call: NA; cdr3_length: 14; v_call: TRBV6-1; cdr3_nt: TGTGCCAGCAGTGAAAGGGTCTCTGGAAACACCATATATTTT; cdr3_aa: CASSERVSGNTIYF
clone_size: NA; j_call: TRBJ1-5; d_call: NA; cdr3_length: 13; v_call: TRBV3-1; cdr3_nt: TGTGCCAGCACCAACGGGGGCAATCAGCCCCAGCATTTT; cdr3_aa: CASTNGGNQPQHF
clone_size: NA; j_call: TRBJ2-7; d_call: NA; cdr3_length: 11; v_call: TRBV4-1; cdr3_nt: TGCGCCAGCAAGGGCGGACACGAGCAGTACTTC; cdr3_aa: CASKGGHEQYF
clone_size: NA; j_call: TRBJ2-3; d_call: TRBD2; cdr3_length: 17; v_call: TRBV3-1; cdr3_nt: TGTGCCAGCAGCCAAGCCAAGGGAGCGGGGGTCGCAGATACGCAGTATTTT; cdr3_aa: CASSQAKGAGVADTQYF
clone_size: NA; j_call: TRBJ1-1; d_call: TRBD1; cdr3_length: 15; v_call: TRBV7-9; cdr3_nt: TGTGCCAGCAGCTTAGATACAGGGGTGAACACTGAAGCTTTCTTT; cdr3_aa: CASSLDTGVNTEAFF
clone_size: NA; j_call: TRBJ1-5; d_call: TRBD1; cdr3_length: 14; v_call: TRBV6-5; cdr3_nt: TGTGCCAGCAGTCTGACAGGGAGGAATCAGCCCCAGCATTTT; cdr3_aa: CASSLTGRNQPQHF
clone_size: NA; j_call: TRBJ1-1; d_call: NA; cdr3_length: 11; v_call: TRBV12-3/TRBV12-4; cdr3_nt: TGTGCCAGCAGGCCAACAGGGGAAGCTTTCTTT; cdr3_aa: CASRPTGEAFF
clone_size: many; j_call: TRBJ1-6; d_call: NA; cdr3_length: 15; v_call: TRBV27; cdr3_nt: TGTGCCAGCAGCCCTCGAGGGGCGGATAATTCACCCCTCCACTTT; cdr3_aa: CASSPRGADNSPLHF
clone_size: few; j_call: TRBJ1-2; d_call: TRBD1; cdr3_length: 14; v_call: TRBV7-9; cdr3_nt: TGTGCCAGTCACCCGGAGGGCAGGGGGTATGGCTACACCTTC; cdr3_aa: CASHPEGRGYGYTF
clone_size: NA; j_call: TRBJ2-1; d_call: NA; cdr3_length: 15; v_call: TRBV5-1; cdr3_nt: TGCGCCAGCAGCTTGGGACAGAGCTCCTACAATGAGCAGTTCTTC; cdr3_aa: CASSLGQSSYNEQFF
clone_size: NA; j_call: TRBJ2-7; d_call: TRBD2; cdr3_length: 14; v_call: TRBV5-1; cdr3_nt: TGCGCCAGCAGTCCTAGCGGACTGGCCTACGAGCAGTACTTC; cdr3_aa: CASSPSGLAYEQYF
clone_size: many; j_call: TRBJ2-3; d_call: NA; cdr3_length: 12; v_call: TRBV12-3/TRBV12-4; cdr3_nt: TGTGCCAGCAGAGCGACTAGTGGAACGCAGTATTTT; cdr3_aa: CASRATSGTQYF
clone_size: once; j_call: TRBJ2-3; d_call: NA; cdr3_length: 15; v_call: TRBV6-2/TRBV6-3; cdr3_nt: TGTGCCAGCCGAGGGGGCCAGGGAGGTACAGATACGCAGTATTTT; cdr3_aa: CASRGGQGGTDTQYF
clone_size: many; j_call: TRBJ1-5; d_call: NA; cdr3_length: 14; v_call: TRBV12-3/TRBV12-4; cdr3_nt: TGTGCCAGCAGCGCCCGGGACCTTAATCAGCCCCAGCATTTT; cdr3_aa: CASSARDLNQPQHF
clone_size: NA; j_call: TRBJ2-7; d_call: TRBD2; cdr3_length: 16; v_call: TRBV27; cdr3_nt: TGTGCCAGCAGCCAAACGTCCGCGGGGGGGCTATTCGAGCAGTACTTC; cdr3_aa: CASSQTSAGGLFEQYF
clone_size: many; j_call: TRBJ1-3; d_call: NA; cdr3_length: 12; v_call: TRBV12-3/TRBV12-4; cdr3_nt: TGTGCCAGCGGATTCTCTGGAAACACCATATATTTT; cdr3_aa: CASGFSGNTIYF